The present T cell receptor beta chain was sequenced within a study of T cells in Graves' hyperthyroidism and ophthalmopathy. Trimming took off 4 bases at V and 0 bases at J, with 6 bases between the two ends. The CDR3 sequence is 13 residues long. In germline, CDR1 is WSHSY, CDR2 SAAADI. Researchers took RNA transcripts and amplified the TCR beta CDR3 regions from them. First-round RT-PCR targeting the TCR CDR3 was performed with the HTBI primer set. TCRdb used MiXCR to reprocess the multiplex PCR reads, holding one entry per CDR3 protein. Here the sample spans about 380,000 distinct CDR3 sequences, around 14% being singletons. The sample holds a few counts of this clonotype. Antigen unknown. General study points: Ophthalmopathy, which appeared later, was predicted by the model a median 6.5 months before onset.

The TCR comes from a woman in her sixties with Graves' hyperthyroidism. The chain recombines TRBV10-2 with TRBJ1-1; no clear D. Sequenced: blood. In DNA, the CDR3 is TGCGCCAGCAGTGTTGGACTGAACACTGAAGCTTTCTTT. Protein product: CASSVGLNTEAFF.